The table lists the clone carrying this T cell receptor beta chain with a few counts. The data were obtained in a study of T cell repertoires in cytomegalovirus infection. Study background: Matching HLA type, along with CMV infection, was indicated by public TCR beta signatures.

Germline V gene sequence: CDR1 LNHDA, CDR2 SQIVND (reference sequence). Trimming removed 5 bases at V and 1 base at J, with 17 bases between. This CDR3 has 16 amino acids. TCRdb reanalysed the reads using MiXCR and keeps one entry per CDR3 protein. The data contain about 530,000 distinct CDR3 sequences, around a quarter of them singletons. This clonotype was sampled from a human donor in good health (CMV status not recorded). Some clones in this sample may be carry-over from other donors' samples. Sequenced: PBMCs. V usage is TRBV19 and J usage is TRBJ1-1; D remains ambiguous. Here the CDR3 reads CASSPQRGLTNTEAFF. DNA of the CDR3: TGTGCCAGTAGTCCCCAACGAGGGCTGACGAACACTGAAGCTTTCTTT.